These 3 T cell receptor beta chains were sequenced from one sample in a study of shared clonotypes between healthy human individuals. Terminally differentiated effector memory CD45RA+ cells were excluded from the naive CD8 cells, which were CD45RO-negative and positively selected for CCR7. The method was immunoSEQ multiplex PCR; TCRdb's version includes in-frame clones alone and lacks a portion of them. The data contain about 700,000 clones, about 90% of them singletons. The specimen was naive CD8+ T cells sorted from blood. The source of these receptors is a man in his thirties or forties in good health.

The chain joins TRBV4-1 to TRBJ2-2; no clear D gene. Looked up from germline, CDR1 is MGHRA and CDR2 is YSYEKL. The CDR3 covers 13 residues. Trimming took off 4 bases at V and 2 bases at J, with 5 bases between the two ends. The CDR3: CASSRPNTGELFF. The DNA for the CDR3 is TGCGCCAGCAGCCGTCCCAACACCGGGGAGCTGTTTTTT.

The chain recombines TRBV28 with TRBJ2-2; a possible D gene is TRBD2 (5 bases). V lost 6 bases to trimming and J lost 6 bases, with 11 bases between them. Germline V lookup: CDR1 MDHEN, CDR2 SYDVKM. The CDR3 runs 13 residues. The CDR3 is CASSPRGSGELFF. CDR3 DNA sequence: TGTGCCAGCAGCCCTCGAGGGTCCGGGGAGCTGTTTTTT.

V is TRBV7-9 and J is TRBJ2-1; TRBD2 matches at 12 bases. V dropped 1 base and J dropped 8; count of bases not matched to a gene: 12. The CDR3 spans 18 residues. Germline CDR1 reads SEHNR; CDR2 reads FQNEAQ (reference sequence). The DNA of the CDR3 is TGTGCCAGCAGCTTAGTGTTAAGACTAGCGGGAGATGGGGATGAGCAGTTCTTC. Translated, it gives CASSLVLRLAGDGDEQFF. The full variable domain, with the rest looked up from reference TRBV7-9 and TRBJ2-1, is DTGVSQNPRHKITKRGQNVTFRCDPISEHNRLYWYRQTLGQGPEFLTYFQNEAQLEKSRLLSDRFSAERPKGSFSTLEIQRTEQGDSAMYLCASSLVLRLAGDGDEQFFGPGTRLTVL.